Below are 22 T cell receptor beta chains sequenced from a single sample in a study of T-cell memory formation after mild COVID-19. TCRdb re-called the 5' RACE reads through MiXCR, storing one row per CDR3 protein. The data hold about 340,000 distinct CDR3 sequences, with approximately 12% observed a single time. Source material: PBMCs or a T cell subset sorted from them (not recorded which). Every receptor here comes from a man between 18 and 29 years old who had mild COVID-19 (a few samples of this study predate the infection). Cell type and time point are not known.

Ten or more counts support this clonotype. The rearrangement links TRBV3-1 to TRBJ2-1; TRBD2 matches at 11 bases. The junction had 7 bases not matched to a gene; V was cut back by 2 bases and J by 7 bases. The CDR3 runs to 16 residues. Looked up from germline, CDR1 is LGHDT and CDR2 is YNNKEL (reference sequence). The CDR3: CASSQLAGGRRNEQFF. The DNA for the CDR3 is TGTGCCAGCAGCCAATTAGCGGGGGGGCGTAGGAATGAGCAGTTCTTC.

The rearrangement joins TRBV28 to TRBJ1-1, with D uncertain. V lost 4 bases and J lost 6, with 6 bases in between. Germline V gene data show CDR1 as MDHEN and CDR2 as SYDVKM. The CDR3 spans 11 residues. This CDR3 reads CASSSMSEAFF. The CDR3 nucleotides are TGTGCCAGCAGTTCGATGTCTGAAGCTTTCTTT.

This clonotype occurred a few times. The CDR3 sequence is CASSLNTLARGHLPYEQYV. In DNA, the CDR3 is TGTGCCAGCAGTTTGAACACGCTGGCCCGGGGACACCTTCCCTACGAGCAGTACGTC. This rearrangement joins TRBV28 to TRBJ2-7; a possible D gene is TRBD1 (6 bases). The CDR3 has 19 residues. V lost 3 bases and J lost 2, with 26 bases in between. CDR1 is MDHEN and CDR2 is SYDVKM in the germline V gene.

This clonotype appeared a few times. The CDR3 DNA reads TGTGCCAGCAGCCCCAGACCGGGACTTTACACAGATACGCAGTATTTT. Its protein is CASSPRPGLYTDTQYF. The chain has TRBV7-8 and TRBJ2-3; tentatively, D is TRBD2 (6 bases). Germline lookup yields CDR1 SGHVS and CDR2 FQNEAQ. This CDR3 has 16 residues. V was clipped by 5 bases and J by 2 bases, with 17 bases between them.

This clonotype was picked up a small number of times. The chain carries TRBV7-8 and TRBJ2-1; weak D call: TRBD1 (7 bases). The CDR3 runs 16 residues. V lost 6 bases and J lost 4, with 19 bases in between. CDR1 is SGHVS and CDR2 is FQNEAQ in the germline V gene. CDR3 residues: CASSPWGDSLYNEQFF. The CDR3 DNA follows: TGTGCCAGCAGTCCCTGGGGGGACAGCCTATACAATGAGCAGTTCTTC.

This clonotype was seen a handful of times. This rearrangement joins TRBV4-1 to TRBJ1-5, with D uncertain. Trimming left V 0 bases short and J 3 bases short, with 9 bases between. This CDR3 contains 15 residues. CDR1 MGHRA and CDR2 YSYEKL come from the germline V gene. The chain's CDR3 is CASSQDGASNQPQHF. The DNA of the CDR3 is TGCGCCAGCAGCCAAGATGGTGCTTCCAATCAGCCCCAGCATTTT.

This clonotype was picked up many times. The rearrangement links TRBV7-9 to TRBJ2-3; no clear D gene. The germline V gene has CDR1 SEHNR and CDR2 FQNEAQ (reference sequence). This CDR3 has 14 amino acids. Trimming shortened V by 5 bases and J by 6 bases, and 15 bases separated the two germline ends. CDR3 amino acids: CASSPVGVMDTQYF. The CDR3 bases are TGTGCCAGCAGCCCGGTCGGTGTTATGGATACGCAGTATTTT.

This clonotype was found a few times. V usage is TRBV7-8 and J usage is TRBJ2-1; D might be TRBD2 (5 bases). The CDR3 loop spans 15 amino acids. Trimming cost V 2 bases and J 7 bases, with 15 bases left between them. Per germline, CDR1 SGHVS and CDR2 FQNEAQ. Written as DNA, the CDR3 is TGTGCCAGCAGCTTATTTCGGACTGGTTCGAATGAGCAGTTCTTC. This encodes CASSLFRTGSNEQFF.

A few counts support this clonotype. V gene TRBV10-2 combines with J gene TRBJ2-2, with D tentatively TRBD1 or TRBD2 (5 bases each). Germline V gene data show CDR1 as WSHSY and CDR2 as SAAADI. Trimming cost V 1 base and J 3 bases, with 6 bases left between them. The CDR3 consists of 14 residues. The CDR3, as DNA: TGCGCCAGCAGTGAGTTGGGGGACACCGGGGAGCTGTTTTTT. Translating it yields CASSELGDTGELFF.

This chain uses TRBV5-1 with TRBJ2-3, with 9 bases identical to TRBD1. The J segment lost 13 bases and the V segment lost 6 bases, leaving 9 bases of the junction unmatched. From germline, CDR1 is SGHRS and CDR2 YFSETQ. This CDR3 region has 12 residues. The CDR3 here is CASNGQDRGEYF. CDR3 nucleotides: TGCGCCAGCAATGGCCAGGACAGGGGAGAGTATTTT.

The chain joins TRBV2 to TRBJ2-6; D gene unclear. The V gene's germline CDR1 is SNHLY and CDR2 FYNNEI. CDR3 length: 15 residues. V lost 2 bases, J lost 2 bases, and 7 bases lay in between. The CDR3 protein is CASSETRAGANVLTF. DNA for the CDR3: TGTGCCAGCAGTGAAACAAGGGCTGGGGCCAACGTCCTGACTTTC.

This clonotype was observed a few times. The gene calls are TRBV5-1 and TRBJ2-7; weak D call: TRBD1 (5 bases). CDR1 and CDR2 from the germline V gene are SGHRS and YFSETQ. Between the trimmed V and J ends, which lost 2 bases and 1 base, there was a span of 10 bases. This CDR3 has 14 residues. The chain's CDR3 is CASSFNTGSYEQYF. For the CDR3, the DNA is TGCGCCAGCAGCTTTAACACAGGTTCCTACGAGCAGTACTTC.

In its sample, this clonotype was seen a few times. The chain is built from TRBV20-1 and TRBJ2-2, with unresolved D. CDR1 and CDR2 from the germline V gene are DFQATT and SNEGSKA (reference sequence). The CDR3 has 12 residues. The V end was cut by 0 bases, the J end by 4 bases, with 3 bases between. DNA for the CDR3: TGCAGTGCTAGAGAGGGCACCGGGGAGCTGTTTTTT. Amino acids: CSAREGTGELFF.

V usage is TRBV20-1 and J usage is TRBJ2-5; TRBD2 matches 10 bases. This CDR3 contains 13 residues. Trimming removed 7 bases from V and 5 bases from J; junction bases left unmatched: 7. From germline, CDR1 is DFQATT and CDR2 SNEGSKA (reference sequence). CDR3 in amino acids: CSVPKGLAETQYF. CDR3 coding DNA: TGCAGTGTCCCGAAGGGACTAGCGGAGACCCAGTACTTC.

The chain carries TRBV4-3 and TRBJ2-2; 11 bases fit TRBD2. Per the germline V gene, CDR1 is LGHNA and CDR2 is YSLEER. The CDR3 length is 19 residues. Unmatched junction bases numbered 14, after V lost 4 bases and J lost 4 bases. CDR3: CASSPGGLAGGAGTGELFF. The CDR3 DNA reads TGCGCCAGCAGCCCGGGGGGCCTAGCGGGGGGCGCGGGCACCGGGGAGCTGTTTTTT.

In this sample, this clonotype turned up a few times. The V and J genes are TRBV7-2 and TRBJ1-2; TRBD1 matches 7 bases. In germline, CDR1 is SGHTA, CDR2 FQGNSA. V lost 1 base, J lost 2 bases, and 4 bases stayed unmatched. The CDR3 runs to 15 residues. The CDR3 nucleotides are TGTGCCAGCAGCTTAGTTCAGACAGGGAACTATGGCTACACCTTC. Protein: CASSLVQTGNYGYTF.

The chain has TRBV7-2 and TRBJ2-3; D might be TRBD1 (5 bases). V lost 2 bases and J 5 bases, leaving 14 bases between the germline ends. Germline loops: CDR1 SGHTA, CDR2 FQGNSA. The CDR3 contains 15 residues. CDR3 sequence reads: CASSLFGQGIDTQYF. The CDR3 coding sequence is TGTGCCAGCAGCTTATTCGGGCAGGGAATAGATACGCAGTATTTT.

This clonotype was counted many times. The chain joins TRBV7-6 to TRBJ2-3; D is unclear. There are 13 residues in the CDR3. Per the germline V gene, CDR1 is SGHVS and CDR2 is FNYEAQ. V was clipped by 1 base and J by 4 bases, with 6 bases between them. Written as DNA, the CDR3 is TGTGCCAGCAGCTTAGACGTGGCAGATACGCAGTATTTT. It is translated as CASSLDVADTQYF.

The chain recombines TRBV7-2 with TRBJ2-7, with D possibly matching TRBD1 (5 bases). The CDR3 runs 13 residues. The V and J ends lost 6 bases and 5 bases respectively, with 14 bases between them. Germline V gene data show CDR1 as SGHTA and CDR2 as FQGNSA. As DNA, the CDR3 is TGTGCCAGCAGACATGGCTTGGGGCACGAGCAGTACTTC. Encoded protein: CASRHGLGHEQYF.

This clonotype was picked up a small number of times. The chain has TRBV11-2 and TRBJ2-5, with D hard to call. Per germline, CDR1 SGHAT and CDR2 FQNNGV. Between the trimmed V and J ends, which lost 5 bases and 5 bases, there was a span of 18 bases. This CDR3 spans 15 amino acids. CDR3 loop: CASSPVALGRETQYF. The CDR3 DNA reads TGTGCCAGCAGCCCTGTTGCGCTAGGCAGGGAGACCCAGTACTTC.

This clonotype occurred a few times. The junction and the germline gene differ at one end; a read error may be behind it. The chain links TRBV7-9 to TRBJ2-7, with no clear D. Looked up from germline, CDR1 is SEHNR and CDR2 is FQNEAQ (reference sequence). The CDR3 has 11 residues. In DNA form, the CDR3 reads TGTGCCAGCAGCTTAGGACCATTACCTCACTTC. This translates into CASSLGPLPHF.

V is TRBV4-2 and J is TRBJ2-3; D not certain. Trimming took off 2 bases at V and 2 bases at J, with 2 bases between the two ends. The CDR3 spans 12 residues. Germline CDR1 reads LGHNA; CDR2 reads YNFKEQ. CDR3 coding DNA: TGTGCCAGCAGCCAACCCACAGATACGCAGTATTTT. Protein product: CASSQPTDTQYF.